This entry lists 16 T cell receptor beta chains sequenced from one sample in a study of shared clonotypes between healthy human individuals. Produced via immunoSEQ multiplex PCR; TCRdb's table is partial and in-frame only. The table shows roughly 2.2 million clones, with about 90% occurring only once. The sequenced sample consisted of naive CD4+ T cells from PBMCs. Described subset: CD45RA+ positively selected. These receptor sequences come from a man aged 18 to 35 in good health. Some clones in this sample may be carry-over from other donors' samples.

This clone was detected once. This chain uses TRBV5-4 with TRBJ1-4, with 9 bases matching TRBD1. The length of the CDR3 is 17 residues. CDR1 is SGHNT, CDR2 YYREEE, per germline (reference sequence). Trimming at V came to 2 bases and at J to 8 bases, leaving 13 bases not matched to a gene. Here the CDR3 reads CASSFNLLTGGEEKLFF. CDR3 DNA: TGTGCCAGCAGCTTCAACCTCTTGACAGGGGGGGAAGAAAAACTGTTTTTT.

On this clone itself: This sample includes further DNA sequences coding for the same CDR3. The chain joins TRBV7-3 to TRBJ2-5; D not certain. Trimming shortened V by 5 bases and J by 0 bases, and 10 bases separated the two germline ends. The germline V gene has CDR1 SGHTA and CDR2 FQGTGA. This CDR3 has 14 amino acids. The CDR3 coding sequence is TGTGCCAGCAGCCTAAATGGGAACCAAGAGACCCAGTACTTC. It yields the protein CASSLNGNQETQYF.

The gene calls are TRBV9 and TRBJ2-7; D remains ambiguous. CDR3 length: 13 residues. CDR1 is SGDLS, CDR2 YYNGEE, per germline. V lost 0 bases, J lost 7 bases, and 11 bases lay in between. CDR3 DNA: TGTGCCAGCAGCGTAGGCTGGGCCGGGGAGCAGTACTTC. Residues: CASSVGWAGEQYF.

The V and J genes are TRBV30 and TRBJ2-7; unclear D gene. Trimming stripped 4 bases from V and 0 bases from J, with 10 bases between. Germline values: CDR1 GTSNPN, CDR2 SVGIG (reference sequence). The CDR3 has 13 residues. CDR3 sequence reads: CAWNNVNSYEQYF. In DNA form, the CDR3 reads TGTGCCTGGAACAACGTAAACTCCTACGAGCAGTACTTC.

This chain links TRBV7-2 with TRBJ2-4, with D perhaps TRBD1 (5 bases). Trimming removed 5 bases from V and 0 bases from J, with 17 bases in between. The CDR3 loop spans 17 amino acids. CDR1 is SGHTA, CDR2 FQGNSA, per germline. CDR3 region: CASSKTPTVLAKNIQYF. The CDR3 nucleotides read TGTGCCAGCAGCAAGACGCCGACAGTTCTAGCCAAAAACATTCAGTACTTC.

This chain uses TRBV7-2 with TRBJ2-7; tentatively, D is TRBD1 (6 bases). The germline V gene has CDR1 SGHTA and CDR2 FQGNSA. The CDR3 runs to 15 residues. Trimming shortened V by 5 bases and J by 0 bases, and 14 bases separated the two germline ends. CDR3 amino acids: CASSPGQPSSYEQYF. CDR3 sequence (DNA): TGTGCCAGCAGCCCAGGACAGCCCAGCTCCTACGAGCAGTACTTC.

The CDR3 region is CASSLVGQTYEQYF. CDR3 coding DNA: TGTGCCAGCAGTTTAGTCGGACAGACCTACGAGCAGTACTTC. The chain recombines TRBV28 with TRBJ2-7; tentative D call: TRBD1 (6 bases). Trimming took 2 bases from V and 2 from J, leaving 10 bases between them. CDR1 MDHEN and CDR2 SYDVKM come from the germline V gene. The CDR3 loop spans 14 amino acids.

The chain carries TRBV6-1 and TRBJ2-7, with a tentative D call TRBD1 (6 bases). CDR1 is MNHNS and CDR2 is SASEGT in the germline V gene. V shed 8 bases and J shed 3 bases, with 17 bases lying between them. The CDR3 extends over 14 amino acids. The CDR3 coding sequence is TGTGCCAGCGTGAGACGAGGGGGTAGCTACGAGCAGTACTTC. As protein: CASVRRGGSYEQYF.

This clone showed up just once. The V gene is TRBV28, the J gene TRBJ2-2; 8 bases align to TRBD2. The CDR3 extends over 15 amino acids. In germline, CDR1 is MDHEN, CDR2 SYDVKM. Trimming removed 6 bases from V and 5 bases from J; junction bases left unmatched: 8. As DNA, the CDR3 is TGTGCCAGCAGCCCCGCGGGGGGCGGAACCGGGGAGCTGTTTTTT. Its protein product is CASSPAGGGTGELFF. The whole variable domain, filled in from reference TRBV28 and TRBJ2-2, reads DVKVTQSSRYLVKRTGEKVFLECVQDMDHENMFWYRQDPGLGLRLIYFSYDVKMKEKGDIPEGYSVSREKKERFSLILESASTNQTSMYLCASSPAGGGTGELFFGEGSRLTVL.

This chain connects TRBV7-2 to TRBJ2-7; D call uncertain. CDR1 SGHTA and CDR2 FQGNSA come from the germline V gene. This CDR3 comprises 11 residues. V lost 5 bases, J lost 2 bases, and 4 bases lay in between. CDR3 sequence (DNA): TGTGCCAGCAGCGGGGCCTACGAGCAGTACTTC. Encoded protein: CASSGAYEQYF.

This sequence joins TRBV5-1 and TRBJ1-4; a possible D gene is TRBD1 (5 bases). V lost 4 bases and J lost 6, with 13 bases in between. The CDR3 extends over 14 amino acids. Germline CDR1 and CDR2: SGHRS and YFSETQ. CDR3 DNA: TGCGCCAGCAGCCGGCGGGGCACGGATGAAAAACTGTTTTTT. Amino acid sequence: CASSRRGTDEKLFF.

As regards this clone: Other DNA sequences in this specimen translate into the identical CDR3. The chain employs TRBV5-4 and TRBJ2-5; the match to TRBD2 covers 11 bases. There are 15 residues in the CDR3. J was trimmed by 4 bases and V by 1 base; bases with no gene match: 3. Per germline, CDR1 SGHNT and CDR2 YYREEE (reference sequence). The CDR3 coding sequence is TGTGCCAGCAGCTTGCCTAGCGGGAGGCGAGAGACCCAGTACTTC. It translates to CASSLPSGRRETQYF.

The rearrangement joins TRBV27 to TRBJ1-2, with D perhaps matching TRBD1 (6 bases). The CDR3 consists of 15 residues. Germline V gene data show CDR1 as MNHEY and CDR2 as SMNVEV (reference sequence). V lost 2 bases, J lost 2 bases, and 12 bases lay in between. CDR3: CASSLGGGQNYGYTF. The CDR3 nucleotides are TGTGCCAGCAGTTTAGGAGGGGGGCAGAACTATGGCTACACCTTC.

The V and J genes are TRBV4-1 and TRBJ2-6; the D gene is possibly TRBD2 (5 bases). Trimming removed 0 bases from V and 0 bases from J, with 12 bases in between. In germline, CDR1 is MGHRA, CDR2 YSYEKL. The CDR3 loop spans 18 amino acids. DNA for the CDR3: TGCGCCAGCAGCCAAGATCGCGGAGGAGACTCTGGGGCCAACGTCCTGACTTTC. Amino acids: CASSQDRGGDSGANVLTF.

The chain is built from TRBV29-1 and TRBJ1-5; TRBD1 matches at 8 bases. Per the germline V gene, CDR1 is SQVTM and CDR2 is ANQGSEA. V dropped 5 bases and J dropped 5; count of bases not matched to a gene: 5. The CDR3 covers 13 residues. CDR3: CSVRQGPDQPQHF. As DNA, the CDR3 is TGCAGCGTTCGACAGGGGCCGGATCAGCCCCAGCATTTT.

The sample holds one count of this clone. Other DNA sequences from this sample encode an identical CDR3 as well. V gene TRBV15 combines with J gene TRBJ1-1, with D tentatively TRBD1 (6 bases). Germline V gene lookup returns CDR1 LNHNV and CDR2 YYDKDF (reference sequence). The CDR3 consists of 15 residues. V dropped 0 bases and J dropped 2 bases, with 10 bases sitting between them. The CDR3 loop is CATSRDPGTNTEAFF. The CDR3 nucleotides read TGTGCCACCAGCAGAGATCCGGGGACAAACACTGAAGCTTTCTTT.